This T cell receptor beta chain stems from a study of T-cell reconstitution after alpha-beta-depleted transplantation in children. Unique molecular identifiers were incorporated when the TCRbeta library was constructed. One entry per CDR3 protein, called by TCRdb with MiXCR from the PCR reads. The data show about half a million distinct CDR3 sequences, under 15% seen once. V was trimmed by 4 bases and J by 0 bases, leaving 8 bases between them. The CDR3 is made up of 14 amino acids. Germline values: CDR1 SGHDT, CDR2 YYEEEE. This clonotype was observed a few times. The receptor comes from a human donor who donated a stem cell graft to a child with combined immunodeficiency. The chain recombines TRBV5-6 with TRBJ1-3; tentatively, D is TRBD1 (5 bases). The source material was PBMCs from the stem cell graft donor, sampled from the stem cell graft. CDR3: CASSVTASGNTIYF. The DNA for the CDR3 is TGTGCCAGCAGCGTGACAGCCTCTGGAAACACCATATATTTT.